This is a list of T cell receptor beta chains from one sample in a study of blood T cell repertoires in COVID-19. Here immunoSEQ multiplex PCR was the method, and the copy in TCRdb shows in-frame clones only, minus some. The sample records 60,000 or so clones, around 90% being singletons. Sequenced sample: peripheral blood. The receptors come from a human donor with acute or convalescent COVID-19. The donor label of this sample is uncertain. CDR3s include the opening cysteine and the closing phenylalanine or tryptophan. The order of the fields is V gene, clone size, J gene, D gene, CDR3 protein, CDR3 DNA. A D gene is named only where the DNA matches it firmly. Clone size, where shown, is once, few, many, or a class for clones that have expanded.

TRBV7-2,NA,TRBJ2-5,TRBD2,CASSLTSGGWGETQYF,TGTGCCAGCAGCTTGACCAGCGGGGGGTGGGGAGAGACCCAGTACTTC
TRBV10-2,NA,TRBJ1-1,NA,CASSAGQMNTEAFF,TGCGCCAGCAGTGCTGGACAGATGAACACTGAAGCTTTCTTT
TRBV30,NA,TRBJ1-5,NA,CAWTYGAGNQPQHF,TGTGCCTGGACCTATGGGGCAGGCAATCAGCCCCAGCATTTT
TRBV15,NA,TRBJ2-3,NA,CATSRSLTGPSTDTQYF,TGTGCCACCAGCAGATCCCTAACGGGTCCTAGCACAGATACGCAGTATTTT
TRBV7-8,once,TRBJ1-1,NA,CASSRSQVLNTEAFF,TGTGCCAGCAGCCGAAGTCAGGTCTTGAACACTGAAGCTTTCTTT
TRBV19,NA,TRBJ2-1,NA,CASSMRYEQFF,TGTGCCAGTAGTATGAGGTATGAGCAGTTCTTC
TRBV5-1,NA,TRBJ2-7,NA,CASSFRATGVSSYEQYF,TGCGCCAGCAGCTTCCGGGCAACGGGGGTCAGCTCCTACGAGCAGTACTTC
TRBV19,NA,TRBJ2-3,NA,CASSGLASTDTQYF,TGTGCCAGTAGCGGGCTAGCTAGCACAGATACGCAGTATTTT
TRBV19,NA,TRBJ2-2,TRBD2,CASRPPWAGGRTGELFF,TGTGCCAGTAGACCCCCCTGGGCGGGGGGACGAACCGGGGAGCTGTTTTTT
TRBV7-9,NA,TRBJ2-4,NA,CASSPLNTWGHLTKNIQYF,TGTGCCAGCAGCCCCCTCAACACGTGGGGCCATTTGACCAAAAACATTCAGTACTTC
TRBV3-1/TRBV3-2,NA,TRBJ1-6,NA,CASSQRSSPLHF,TGTGCCAGCAGCCAACGTTCCTCACCCCTCCACTTT
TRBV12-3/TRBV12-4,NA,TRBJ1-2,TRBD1,CASSSGGTYGYTF,TGTGCCAGCAGTTCAGGGGGCACCTATGGCTACACCTTC
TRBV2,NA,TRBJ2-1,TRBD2,CASSGGLVVNEQFF,TGTGCCAGCAGCGGGGGACTAGTTGTCAATGAGCAGTTCTTC
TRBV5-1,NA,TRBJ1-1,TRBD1,CASSLRRQGSPLGTEAFF,TGCGCCAGCAGCTTGCGGAGACAGGGGTCCCCTCTGGGCACTGAAGCTTTCTTT
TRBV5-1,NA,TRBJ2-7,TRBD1,CASSLLGQGIYEQYF,TGCGCCAGCAGCTTGTTGGGACAGGGAATCTACGAGCAGTACTTC
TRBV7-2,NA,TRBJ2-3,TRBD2,CASSRPGTSGVVTQYF,TGTGCCAGCAGCCGTCCGGGGACTAGTGGAGTCGTTACGCAGTATTTT
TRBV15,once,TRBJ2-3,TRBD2,CATSREPGGTSGGELQYF,TGTGCCACCAGCAGAGAGCCGGGTGGGACTAGCGGGGGGGAGTTGCAGTATTTT
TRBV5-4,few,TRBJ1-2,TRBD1,CASSIDRDYGYTF,TGTGCCAGCAGCATCGACAGGGATTATGGCTACACCTTC
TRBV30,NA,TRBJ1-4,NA,CAWSVQGGAEKLFF,TGTGCCTGGAGTGTACAGGGAGGGGCTGAAAAACTGTTTTTT
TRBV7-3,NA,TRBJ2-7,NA,CASSFNAGDNEQYF,TGTGCCAGCAGCTTTAACGCAGGGGATAACGAGCAGTACTTC
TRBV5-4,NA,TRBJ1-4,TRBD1,CASSWGTGSEKLFF,TGTGCCAGCAGCTGGGGGACAGGGTCTGAAAAACTGTTTTTT
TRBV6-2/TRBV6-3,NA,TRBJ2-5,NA,CASSYSTTRETQYF,TGTGCCAGCAGTTACTCTACTACACGGGAGACCCAGTACTTC
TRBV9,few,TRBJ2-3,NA,CASSVDQHRSTDTQYF,TGTGCCAGCAGCGTAGATCAACACCGTAGCACAGATACGCAGTATTTT
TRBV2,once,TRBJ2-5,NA,CASSETLALLDF,TGTGCCAGCAGCGAGACCCTAGCGCTCCTGGACTTC
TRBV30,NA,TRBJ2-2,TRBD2,CAWSFRRGYNTGELFF,TGTGCCTGGAGTTTCCGGCGGGGGTATAACACCGGGGAGCTGTTTTTT
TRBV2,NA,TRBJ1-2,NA,CASSGQGSYGYTF,TGTGCCAGCAGTGGTCAGGGGTCCTATGGCTACACCTTC
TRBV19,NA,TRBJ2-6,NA,CASSILDSSGANVLTF,TGTGCCAGTAGTATACTAGACAGCTCTGGGGCCAACGTCCTGACTTTC
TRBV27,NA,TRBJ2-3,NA,CASIPGRAADTQYF,TGTGCCAGCATTCCGGGAAGGGCAGCAGATACGCAGTATTTT
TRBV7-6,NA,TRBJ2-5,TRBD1,CASSLGLQGRETQYF,TGTGCCAGCAGCTTAGGTTTACAGGGGCGGGAGACCCAGTACTTC
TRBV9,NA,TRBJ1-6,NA,CASSVVEGGSSPLHF,TGTGCCAGCAGCGTAGTGGAGGGAGGGAGCTCACCCCTCCACTTT
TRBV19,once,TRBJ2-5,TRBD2,CASSEGLAKETQYF,TGTGCCAGTAGTGAAGGACTAGCGAAAGAGACCCAGTACTTC
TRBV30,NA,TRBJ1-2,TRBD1,CAWSPLDRAFYGYTF,TGTGCCTGGAGTCCACTGGACAGGGCTTTCTATGGCTACACCTTC
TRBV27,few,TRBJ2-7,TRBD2,CASSLFGGRGAYEQYF,TGTGCCAGCAGTTTATTCGGCGGGAGGGGGGCCTACGAGCAGTACTTC
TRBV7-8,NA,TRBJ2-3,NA,CASSLVGPDTQYF,TGTGCCAGCAGCTTAGTTGGCCCAGATACGCAGTATTTT
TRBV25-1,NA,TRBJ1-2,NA,CASSEPGRYGYTF,TGTGCCAGCAGTGAGCCAGGCAGGTATGGCTACACCTTC
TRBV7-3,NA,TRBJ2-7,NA,CASAQDRYSYEQYF,TGTGCCAGCGCACAGGATCGCTACTCCTACGAGCAGTACTTC
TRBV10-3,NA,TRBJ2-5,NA,CAISESRRDIVETQYF,TGTGCCATCAGTGAGTCTCGCAGGGACATCGTAGAGACCCAGTACTTC
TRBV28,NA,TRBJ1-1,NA,CASSLPPIPRSFF,TGTGCCAGCAGTTTACCCCCAATACCGAGGTCTTTCTTT
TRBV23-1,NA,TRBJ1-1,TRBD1,CASSQSPDRAGVTEAFF,TGCGCCAGCAGTCAATCCCCAGACAGGGCCGGTGTCACTGAAGCTTTCTTT
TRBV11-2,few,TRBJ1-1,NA,CASSYGEPTEAFF,TGTGCCAGCAGCTACGGGGAGCCTACTGAAGCTTTCTTT
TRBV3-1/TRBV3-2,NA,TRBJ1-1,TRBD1,CASSHPAGGMGTEAFF,TGTGCCAGCAGCCATCCGGCAGGGGGTATGGGGACTGAAGCTTTCTTT
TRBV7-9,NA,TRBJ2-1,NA,CASSPRKTGDGGEQFF,TGTGCCAGCAGCCCCCGGAAAACGGGAGATGGGGGTGAGCAGTTCTTC
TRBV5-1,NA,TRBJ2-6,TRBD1,CASSFMGQLYSGANVLTF,TGCGCCAGCAGCTTCATGGGACAGTTGTACTCTGGGGCCAACGTCCTGACTTTC
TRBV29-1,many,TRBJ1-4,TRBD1,CSVEDGQGRSEKLFF,TGCAGCGTTGAAGACGGACAGGGGAGAAGTGAAAAACTGTTTTTT
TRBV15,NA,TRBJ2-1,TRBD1,CATSTRQGAYNEQFF,TGTGCCACCAGCACGCGACAGGGGGCGTACAATGAGCAGTTCTTC
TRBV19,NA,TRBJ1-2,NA,CASSITQVSSGYTF,TGTGCCAGTAGTATAACACAGGTCTCCTCTGGCTACACCTTC
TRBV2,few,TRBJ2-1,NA,CASKIGLGTNEQFF,TGTGCCAGCAAGATAGGTCTAGGAACCAATGAGCAGTTCTTC
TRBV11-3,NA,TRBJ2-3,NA,CASSRGGGADTQYF,TGTGCCAGCAGCCGGGGAGGAGGCGCAGATACGCAGTATTTT
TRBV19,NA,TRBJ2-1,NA,CASTGQSAGHNEQFF,TGTGCCAGTACCGGACAGTCAGCGGGACACAATGAGCAGTTCTTC